Below are 2 T cell receptor beta chains sequenced from a single sample in a study of siplizumab effects on memory and regulatory T cells. Produced via immunoSEQ multiplex PCR; TCRdb's table is partial and in-frame only. The table has tens of thousands of clones, approximately 97% seen once. The sample consisted of naive CD8+ T cells sorted from blood. These receptors came from a human donor in good health.

This clone has just one count. This chain connects TRBV9 to TRBJ1-1; weak D call: TRBD1 (5 bases). Trimming took 0 bases from V and 1 from J, leaving 7 bases between them. Germline V gene data show CDR1 as SGDLS and CDR2 as YYNGEE. There are 14 residues in the CDR3. DNA of the CDR3: TGTGCCAGCAGCGTAGACGGGGGGAACACTGAAGCTTTCTTT. Its translation: CASSVDGGNTEAFF. Looking up the rest from reference TRBV9 and TRBJ1-1 gives the full variable domain: DSGVTQTPKHLITATGQRVTLRCSPRSGDLSVYWYQQSLDQGLQFLIQYYNGEERAKGNILERFSAQQFPDLHSELNLSSLELGDSALYFCASSVDGGNTEAFFGQGTRLTVV.

The J gene is TRBJ2-7, the V gene TRBV7-3; the D gene is possibly TRBD2 (7 bases). V was clipped by 7 bases and J by 2 bases, with 21 bases between them. Germline lookup yields CDR1 SGHTA and CDR2 FQGTGA. The CDR3 sequence is 16 residues long. The CDR3 coding sequence is TGTGCCAGCAACTTGGGGGCGGGGGACCCCCCCTACGAGCAGTACTTC. This encodes CASNLGAGDPPYEQYF.